This paragraph reports one T cell receptor (beta chain). The antigen is unknown. This sample was included in a study of Ad26.COV2.S vaccination and SARS-CoV-2 variants. Study-level background: Participants got Ad26.COV2.S intramuscularly, once or twice 56 days apart. Findings of the study overall: Following vaccination, spike-specific CD8+ and CD4+ T cell responses reportedly exhibited substantial breadth. It was found that vaccine and placebo recipients had similar non-spike TCR breadth.

TCRdb's table, derived via immunoSEQ multiplex PCR, lists solely in-frame clones and lacks some. The data show more than 300,000 clones, around 88% seen once. Regarding treatment: about 20 received Ad26.COV2.S at low or high dose, single or two shots; several received placebo; per-sample allocation not given. Sampling was done on day 63 after the first vaccine or placebo injection. The donor's status was that of an adult aged 18-55 years in Boston. This CDR3 is 13 amino acids long. Unmatched junction bases numbered 1, after V lost 4 bases and J lost 2 bases. Per the germline V gene, CDR1 is SQVTM and CDR2 is ANQGSEA.

This TCR derives from a person aged 18-60 years who received the Ad26.COV2.S COVID-19 vaccine or a placebo. The specimen was peripheral blood, collected in a trial of Ad26.COV2.S vaccine versus placebo. The chain has TRBV29-1 and TRBJ2-3; 9 bases fit TRBD2. The DNA of the CDR3 is TGCAGCGTTGGGGGACTAGCCACAGATACGCAGTATTTT. This gives the protein CSVGGLATDTQYF.